These T cell receptor beta chains were read from a single sample in a study of OX40 agonist ivuxolimab in advanced cancers. The repertoire was sequenced with immunoSEQ multiplex PCR; TCRdb's copy has only in-frame clones and lacks some. The sample lists more than 55,000 clones, roughly 89% occurring once. The sequences come from CD4+ or CD8+ T cells sorted from blood, collected in a trial of the OX40 agonist ivuxolimab. These receptors were obtained from an adult with an advanced solid tumor such as melanoma, head and neck, liver or kidney cancer. Each CDR3 is given with its conserved first and last residue. D genes are given only for firm matches.

>TRBJ1-5|.|TRBV19
CASSSDSPQHF
TGTGCCAGTAGTTCGGACAGCCCCCAGCATTTT
>TRBJ2-5|.|TRBV7-2
CASSLARGSETQYF
TGTGCCAGCAGCTTAGCAAGAGGATCGGAGACCCAGTACTTC
>TRBJ1-2|.|TRBV2
CASRARGTYYGYTF
TGTGCCAGCAGGGCCAGAGGGACCTACTATGGCTACACCTTC
>TRBJ1-1|TRBD1|TRBV5-1
CASSLAGQGALSTEAFF
TGCGCCAGCAGCTTGGCGGGACAGGGGGCCTTGAGCACTGAAGCTTTCTTT
>TRBJ1-2|TRBD1|TRBV30
CAWSTGGYGYTF
TGTGCCTGGAGTACAGGGGGCTATGGCTACACCTTC
>TRBJ2-5|TRBD2|TRBV28
CASSPLGLAGAHQETQYF
TGTGCCAGCAGTCCCCTGGGACTAGCGGGGGCCCACCAAGAGACCCAGTACTTC
>TRBJ2-1|.|TRBV7-2
CASSPGQSNEQFF
TGTGCCAGCAGCCCAGGCCAGTCCAATGAGCAGTTCTTC
>TRBJ2-5|TRBD2|TRBV18
CASSPPLGGFTEYQETQYF
TGTGCCAGCTCACCACCGTTGGGGGGGTTCACCGAGTACCAAGAGACCCAGTACTTC
>TRBJ2-1|.|TRBV5-5
CASRPKTDLGIGFSYNEQFF
TGTGCCAGCAGACCGAAGACCGACCTTGGCATCGGGTTTTCGTACAATGAGCAGTTCTTC
>TRBJ2-4|TRBD1|TRBV28
CANSFLQGKSDIQYF
TGTGCCAACTCCTTCTTACAGGGGAAATCAGACATTCAGTACTTC
>TRBJ1-1|TRBD1|TRBV28
CASSLDRGRWNTEAFF
TGTGCCAGCAGTCTAGACAGGGGGCGCTGGAACACTGAAGCTTTCTTT